Presented here are 2 T cell receptor beta chains from one specimen sequenced in a study of T cells after yellow fever vaccination. TCRdb re-called the 5' RACE reads through MiXCR, storing one row per CDR3 protein. The sample records about 300,000 distinct CDR3 sequences, around 3.9% being singletons. Material: PBMCs, obtained 5 days after the yellow fever booster vaccination. The origin of the receptors is a man aged 18 to 29 who received the YFV17D yellow fever vaccine.

This clonotype was detected only a few times. The chain couples TRBV20-1 to TRBJ1-1; D unclear. Germline V lookup: CDR1 DFQATT, CDR2 SNEGSKA (reference sequence). The length of the CDR3 is 13 residues. With 7 bases removed from V and 5 bases from J, the gap between germline ends came to 17 bases. This CDR3 reads CSVVAGSRTEAFF. The CDR3, as DNA: TGCAGTGTTGTTGCGGGGAGCAGGACTGAAGCTTTCTTT.

The sample holds a few counts of this clonotype. The chain links TRBV6-1 to TRBJ2-7, with D perhaps being TRBD1 or TRBD2 (5 bases each). The V gene's germline CDR1 is MNHNS and CDR2 SASEGT. The CDR3 covers 17 residues. Deletions cut 3 bases from V and 2 bases from J, with 20 bases between. The CDR3 DNA is TGTGCCAGCAGTGACCCCATGACAGAGGGAAGGACCTACGAGCAGTACTTC. Its protein is CASSDPMTEGRTYEQYF.